A single sample is the source of the 21 T cell receptor beta chains below, sequenced in a study of Graves' ophthalmopathy and Graves' hyperthyroidism. Amplified material comprised TCR beta CDR3 regions derived from RNA transcripts. The library came from an HTBI-primed first-round RT-PCR and a second-round multiplex PCR. TCRdb re-derived calls from the multiplex PCR reads in MiXCR, one entry per CDR3 protein. The sample consists of around 1,000,000 distinct CDR3 sequences, about 40% of them appearing once. Input material: peripheral blood or thyroid tissue (not recorded which). These receptors were obtained from an adult man with Graves' hyperthyroidism.

This clonotype was seen many times. V is TRBV13 and J is TRBJ2-7; D possibly corresponds to TRBD1 (6 bases). CDR1 and CDR2 (germline): PRHDT, FYEKMQ (reference sequence). There are 15 residues in the CDR3. With 5 bases removed from V and 0 bases from J, the gap between germline ends came to 14 bases. The CDR3 nucleotides read TGTGCCAGCAGCCGGGACACACGCAGCTCCTACGAGCAGTACTTC. It yields the protein CASSRDTRSSYEQYF. Combining the CDR3 with reference TRBV13 and TRBJ2-7 gives the whole variable domain AAGVIQSPRHLIKEKRETATLKCYPIPRHDTVYWYQQGPGQDPQFLISFYEKMQSDKGSIPDRFSAQQFSDYHSELNMSSLELGDSALYFCASSRDTRSSYEQYFGPGTRLTVT.

In this sample, this clonotype turned up many times. The genes are TRBV25-1 and TRBJ2-7; D is perhaps TRBD1 (6 bases). V gave up 4 bases and J gave up 3 bases, with 13 bases separating them. This CDR3 has 14 amino acids. CDR1 MGHDK and CDR2 SYGVNS come from the germline V gene. CDR3 region: CASSGPRDIYEQYF. The CDR3 region has the DNA TGTGCCAGCAGTGGACCACGGGACATCTACGAGCAGTACTTC.

Remarks on this clonotype: At one boundary the junction diverges from the germline segment, which might be a read error. The J gene is TRBJ1-3, the V gene TRBV10-2; D is undetermined. Germline V CDR1 and CDR2: WSHSY, SAAADI. The CDR3 totals 15 residues. CDR3 amino acids: CTSSEPGVAENTIYF. The CDR3 coding sequence is TGCACCAGCAGTGAGCCTGGAGTGGCTGAGAACACCATATATTTT.

This clonotype has ten or more counts. The chain recombines TRBV19 with TRBJ2-7, with D perhaps matching TRBD1 (5 bases). V lost 4 bases, J lost 1 base, and 14 bases lay in between. The germline CDR1 and CDR2 sequences are LNHDA and SQIVND (reference sequence). CDR3 length: 15 residues. CDR3 residues: CASSTGTGESYEQYF. DNA of the CDR3: TGTGCCAGTAGTACCGGAACAGGTGAATCCTACGAGCAGTACTTC.

The table lists this clonotype with many counts. The chain employs TRBV11-2 and TRBJ2-7, with a weak D call TRBD2 (6 bases). This CDR3 comprises 13 residues. Germline values: CDR1 SGHAT, CDR2 FQNNGV. Trimming shortened V by 10 bases and J by 0 bases, and 13 bases separated the two germline ends. The CDR3 coding sequence is TGTGCCACCGGCGGGGTAAGCTCCTACGAGCAGTACTTC. Residues: CATGGVSSYEQYF.

V and J are TRBV19 and TRBJ1-1; weak D call: TRBD1 (6 bases). CDR3 length equals 15 residues. The germline V gene encodes CDR1 LNHDA and CDR2 SQIVND (reference sequence). With 0 bases removed from V and 1 base from J, the gap between germline ends came to 9 bases. The CDR3: CASSIEIRGNTEAFF. CDR3 in DNA: TGTGCCAGTAGTATAGAGATCAGGGGGAACACTGAAGCTTTCTTT.

This clonotype has at least ten counts. V is TRBV10-2 and J is TRBJ2-7, with TRBD2 identical over 10 bases. Per germline, CDR1 WSHSY and CDR2 SAAADI. Trimming removed 4 bases from V and 2 bases from J; junction bases left unmatched: 2. The CDR3 extends over 14 amino acids. DNA for the CDR3: TGCGCCAGCAGTGCCGGACTAGCGGCCTACGAGCAGTACTTC. This gives the protein CASSAGLAAYEQYF.

This clonotype has only a few counts. The chain carries TRBV10-2 and TRBJ1-2; no clear D. The CDR3 is made up of 13 amino acids. Germline lookup yields CDR1 WSHSY and CDR2 SAAADI. Trimming shortened V by 2 bases and J by 5 bases, and 9 bases separated the two germline ends. The DNA of the CDR3 is TGCGCCAGCAGTGAGAACGGAGGATATGGCTACACCTTC. Translated, it gives CASSENGGYGYTF.

This clonotype was counted ten times or more. The V and J genes are TRBV29-1 and TRBJ2-7, with unresolved D. The CDR3 spans 12 residues. V gave up 0 bases and J gave up 2 bases, with 5 bases separating them. Germline V lookup: CDR1 SQVTM, CDR2 ANQGSEA. CDR3 coding DNA: TGCAGCGTTGAAGATCGCCCCTACGAGCAGTACTTC. The encoded protein is CSVEDRPYEQYF.

The V and J genes are TRBV2 and TRBJ2-2; D gene uncertain. Trimming shortened V by 10 bases and J by 9 bases, and 6 bases separated the two germline ends. CDR3 length equals 9 residues. Germline V gene data show CDR1 as SNHLY and CDR2 as FYNNEI. The CDR3 loop is CATTRELFF. The CDR3 region has the DNA TGTGCCACTACCCGGGAGCTGTTTTTT.

The rearrangement uses TRBV7-6 and TRBJ2-3; D is undetermined. The CDR3 totals 14 residues. V was shortened by 5 bases and J by 0 bases, with 9 bases between the two germline ends. The germline CDR1 and CDR2 sequences are SGHVS and FNYEAQ. The CDR3 DNA reads as TGTGCCAGCAGCGCTTACTCTAGCACAGATACGCAGTATTTT. Its protein product is CASSAYSSTDTQYF.

This rearrangement joins TRBV9 to TRBJ2-7, with 12 bases that match TRBD1. Unmatched junction bases numbered 7, after V lost 3 bases and J lost 6 bases. Per germline, CDR1 SGDLS and CDR2 YYNGEE. The CDR3 sequence is 15 residues long. The CDR3 sequence is CASSEEPGQGAEQYF. The CDR3 DNA sequence: TGTGCCAGCAGCGAGGAGCCGGGACAGGGGGCCGAGCAGTACTTC.

This clonotype has ten or more counts. This chain's CDR3 is CASSELRDSQPQHF. CDR3 DNA: TGTGCCAGCAGTGAATTGAGGGATAGTCAGCCCCAGCATTTT. This chain uses TRBV25-1 with TRBJ1-5, with no clear D. Trimming cost V 1 base and J 6 bases, with 10 bases left between them. The CDR3 is made up of 14 amino acids. CDR1 MGHDK and CDR2 SYGVNS come from the germline V gene. The full variable domain, in which reference TRBV25-1 and TRBJ1-5 provide the parts outside the CDR3, is EADIYQTPRYLVIGTGKKITLECSQTMGHDKMYWYQQDPGMELHLIHYSYGVNSTEKGDLSSESTVSRIRTEHFPLTLESARPSHTSQYLCASSELRDSQPQHFGDGTRLSIL.

The chain carries TRBV29-1 and TRBJ2-7; 10 nucleotides agree with TRBD2. Unmatched junction bases numbered 2, after V lost 6 bases and J lost 3 bases. This CDR3 is built from 12 residues. CDR1 and CDR2 (germline): SQVTM, ANQGSEA. The CDR3 DNA sequence: TGCAGCGTCAGCGGGGGGGTCTACGAGCAGTACTTC. The encoded protein is CSVSGGVYEQYF.

The chain is built from TRBV6-5 and TRBJ1-1; D ambiguous. The CDR3 has 13 amino acids. Germline V gene data show CDR1 as MNHEY and CDR2 as SVGAGI. The V gene lost 5 bases and the J gene lost 1 base, with 8 bases spanning the gap. CDR3 bases: TGTGCCAGCAGTATCCATCGGAACACTGAAGCTTTCTTT. Its protein product is CASSIHRNTEAFF.

This clonotype was seen a few times. The chain carries TRBV9 and TRBJ1-1; possibly TRBD1 for D (6 bases). Germline assignment: CDR1 SGDLS and CDR2 YYNGEE. V was trimmed by 5 bases and J by 1 base, leaving 18 bases between them. This CDR3 is 16 amino acids long. CDR3 in amino acids: CASSFSFGQQNTEAFF. The DNA of the CDR3 is TGTGCCAGCAGTTTTTCTTTTGGACAGCAGAACACTGAAGCTTTCTTT. Drawing the rest from reference TRBV9 and TRBJ1-1, the complete variable domain is DSGVTQTPKHLITATGQRVTLRCSPRSGDLSVYWYQQSLDQGLQFLIQYYNGEERAKGNILERFSAQQFPDLHSELNLSSLELGDSALYFCASSFSFGQQNTEAFFGQGTRLTVV.

This clonotype was seen repeatedly, ten times or more. The chain links TRBV7-2 to TRBJ1-2; D is perhaps TRBD1 (5 bases). Trimming left V 3 bases short and J 4 bases short, with 18 bases between. Germline-derived CDR1 and CDR2 are SGHTA and FQGNSA. This CDR3 comprises 16 residues. The CDR3: CASSLGLGAPGYGYTF. In nucleotides, the CDR3 is TGTGCCAGCAGCTTGGGGCTAGGAGCTCCAGGCTATGGCTACACCTTC.

Regarding this clonotype: This could be a read error, since a much larger clone is one nucleotide away. This chain connects TRBV19 to TRBJ1-1, with 7 bases aligning to TRBD1. Losses at the gene ends were 4 bases for V and 5 bases for J; bases not matched to a gene: 10. The germline V gene has CDR1 LNHDA and CDR2 SQIVND (reference sequence). The CDR3 loop spans 15 amino acids. CDR3 in DNA: TGTGCCAGTAGTACAGGGGGGTCTTGGGGGACTGAAGCTTTCTTT. Protein sequence: CASSTGGSWGTEAFF.

This clonotype was seen repeatedly, ten times or more. The chain is built from TRBV15 and TRBJ2-2; TRBD1 matches at 11 bases. The germline CDR1 and CDR2 sequences are LNHNV and YYDKDF (reference sequence). V lost 1 base and J lost 6; bases outside the gene matches: 1. The CDR3 contains 15 residues. Written as DNA, the CDR3 is TGTGCCACCAGCAGAGGGGGACAGGGGGCCGGGGAGCTGTTTTTT. Translating it yields CATSRGGQGAGELFF.

V is TRBV25-1 and J is TRBJ2-7; the D gene is possibly TRBD2 (6 bases). Germline V gene sequence: CDR1 MGHDK, CDR2 SYGVNS. Trimming removed 5 bases at V and 1 base at J, with 15 bases between. The CDR3 length is 15 residues. This CDR3 reads CASSLFSGRSYEQYF. In DNA, the CDR3 is TGTGCCAGCAGTTTGTTCAGCGGGCGGTCCTACGAGCAGTACTTC.

The V and J genes are TRBV4-1 and TRBJ2-7; 8 bases align to TRBD1. The CDR3 covers 16 residues. The V gene's germline CDR1 is MGHRA and CDR2 YSYEKL. With 6 bases clipped from V and 3 bases from J, the junction kept 13 bases outside the gene matches. The DNA for the CDR3 is TGCGCCAGCAGTTCAAGGGTCCGGACAGGGCACTACGAGCAGTACTTC. This translates into CASSSRVRTGHYEQYF.